Detailed here is one T cell receptor (beta chain). Other DNA sequences in this sample translate to the same CDR3. This entry comes from a study of blood T cell repertoires in COVID-19. About the study: PBMCs, B-cell-depleted T cells, or T cells were the source of the cDNA or gDNA that made up the material.

Per the authors' pipeline: By means of reference gene primer amplification, nucleated cell counts were estimated. The repertoire was sequenced with immunoSEQ multiplex PCR; TCRdb's copy has only in-frame clones and lacks some. V and J calls and clone size are copied from that table; D and trimming were computed from the DNA. The profile shows some 58,000 clones, approximately 83% of them singletons. The V and J ends lost 3 bases and 5 bases respectively, with 7 bases between them. Germline V gene data show CDR1 as LNHDA and CDR2 as SQIVND (reference sequence). The CDR3 is 12 amino acids. The chain combines TRBV19 with TRBJ1-2; no clear D gene. The material sequenced was peripheral blood. This TCR derives from a man aged 40-55 years with acute or convalescent COVID-19. The CDR3 loop reads CASSIPRYGYTF. In DNA form, the CDR3 reads TGTGCCAGTAGTATTCCCAGATATGGCTACACCTTC.